A selection of T cell receptor beta chains follows, all from one sample in a study of vaccination effects on CD4 cells after COVID-19. These receptors have no known antigen. Only in-frame clones appear in the TCRdb table, and some are missing; sequencing was by immunoSEQ multiplex PCR. Of 25,000 to 35,000 clones listed, under 85% were seen once; the top ten hold approximately 31%. The sequenced sample was CD4+ T cells from PBMCs cultured with SARS-CoV-2 spike peptides, obtained before COVID-19 vaccination. Receptors were obtained from a human donor who received a COVID-19 vaccine. CDR3s include the opening cysteine and the closing phenylalanine or tryptophan. A D gene is named only where the DNA matches it firmly. Expanded clones are given a class, and other clones once, few, many or no size at all.

len: 10; j_gene: TRBJ2-5; v_gene: TRBV20-1; abundance: -; d_gene: -; CDR3nt: TGCAGTGCTAGCAAAGAGACCCAGTACTTC; CDR3aa: CSASKETQYF
len: 13; j_gene: TRBJ1-2; v_gene: TRBV19; abundance: -; d_gene: -; CDR3nt: TGTGCCAGTAGTCCGCGGGGCAGCTATGGCTACACCTTC; CDR3aa: CASSPRGSYGYTF
len: 11; j_gene: TRBJ2-1; v_gene: TRBV20-1; abundance: -; d_gene: -; CDR3nt: TGCAGTGCTAGAAAGGGGGACTCGCAGTTCTTC; CDR3aa: CSARKGDSQFF
len: 15; j_gene: TRBJ1-4; v_gene: TRBV5-5; abundance: once; d_gene: -; CDR3nt: TGTGCCAGCAGCTACCAGGTTCCAACTAATGAAAAACTGTTTTTT; CDR3aa: CASSYQVPTNEKLFF
len: 15; j_gene: TRBJ2-3; v_gene: TRBV2; abundance: -; d_gene: -; CDR3nt: TGTGCCAGCAGTCCCACCCGGTTCGCGACAGATACGCAGTATTTT; CDR3aa: CASSPTRFATDTQYF
len: 12; j_gene: TRBJ2-1; v_gene: TRBV18; abundance: -; d_gene: -; CDR3nt: TGTGCCAGCTCCCCGTCGGGGTCGGGGCAGTTCTTC; CDR3aa: CASSPSGSGQFF
len: 14; j_gene: TRBJ1-4; v_gene: TRBV9; abundance: few; d_gene: TRBD1; CDR3nt: TGTGCCAGCAGCCGGACAGGGGGCGAGGAAAAACTGTTTTTT; CDR3aa: CASSRTGGEEKLFF
len: 16; j_gene: TRBJ2-3; v_gene: TRBV4-1; abundance: -; d_gene: TRBD2; CDR3nt: TGCGCCAGCAGCCAAGTCAGCGGGGCGAGCACAGATACGCAGTATTTT; CDR3aa: CASSQVSGASTDTQYF
len: 15; j_gene: TRBJ1-4; v_gene: TRBV2; abundance: few; d_gene: -; CDR3nt: TGTGCCAGCAGTATACGCCCGGGGGATAATGAAAAACTGTTTTTT; CDR3aa: CASSIRPGDNEKLFF
len: 16; j_gene: TRBJ1-1; v_gene: TRBV3-1/TRBV3-2; abundance: -; d_gene: TRBD1; CDR3nt: TGTGCCAGCAGCCCGCCGACAGGGGCTGGGGCGGCTGAAGCTTTCTTT; CDR3aa: CASSPPTGAGAAEAFF
len: 13; j_gene: TRBJ2-3; v_gene: TRBV27; abundance: -; d_gene: TRBD2; CDR3nt: TGTGCCAGCAGAGGGACTAGCGGTATATCGTGGTATTTT; CDR3aa: CASRGTSGISWYF
len: 13; j_gene: TRBJ2-7; v_gene: TRBV6-5; abundance: -; d_gene: -; CDR3nt: TGTGCCAGCTCCAAGGAGGGCTCCTACGAGCAGTACTTC; CDR3aa: CASSKEGSYEQYF
len: 13; j_gene: TRBJ1-1; v_gene: TRBV6-6; abundance: few; d_gene: TRBD1; CDR3nt: TGTGCCAGCAGAACCCCGGACAGGCTAGAAGCTTTCTTT; CDR3aa: CASRTPDRLEAFF
len: 14; j_gene: TRBJ2-7; v_gene: TRBV10-1; abundance: few; d_gene: TRBD1; CDR3nt: TGCGCCAGCACCCTGGGGGGGACAGGGCCCGAGCAGTACTTC; CDR3aa: CASTLGGTGPEQYF
len: 11; j_gene: TRBJ1-2; v_gene: TRBV14; abundance: few; d_gene: -; CDR3nt: TGTGCCAGCAGCCAATGGGCTGTTCTAGCCTTC; CDR3aa: CASSQWAVLAF
len: 15; j_gene: TRBJ2-7; v_gene: TRBV18; abundance: few; d_gene: TRBD2; CDR3nt: TGTGCCAGCTCACCCAGCCTAGCGGGAAACTACGAGCAGTACTTC; CDR3aa: CASSPSLAGNYEQYF
len: 15; j_gene: TRBJ2-1; v_gene: TRBV6-5; abundance: once; d_gene: -; CDR3nt: TGTGCCAGCAGTTATGACTATGCCCCCTACAATGAGCAGTTCTTC; CDR3aa: CASSYDYAPYNEQFF
len: 14; j_gene: TRBJ1-1; v_gene: TRBV6-1; abundance: -; d_gene: -; CDR3nt: TGTGCCAGCAGTGAAGCGCATTATGGGACGCGAGCTTTCTTT; CDR3aa: CASSEAHYGTRAFF
len: 16; j_gene: TRBJ1-6; v_gene: TRBV25-1; abundance: -; d_gene: TRBD1; CDR3nt: TGTGCCAGCAGTGAATCCTGGACAGGGGGAGGTTCACCCCTCCACTTT; CDR3aa: CASSESWTGGGSPLHF
len: 15; j_gene: TRBJ2-3; v_gene: TRBV5-1; abundance: -; d_gene: TRBD1; CDR3nt: TGCGCCAGCAGTCGGGACAGGGTTATTGGAGATACGCAGTATTTT; CDR3aa: CASSRDRVIGDTQYF
len: 13; j_gene: TRBJ2-2; v_gene: TRBV28; abundance: -; d_gene: -; CDR3nt: TGTGCCACACGAGCATTCCGCACCGGGGAGCTGTTTTTT; CDR3aa: CATRAFRTGELFF
len: 11; j_gene: TRBJ1-2; v_gene: TRBV25-1; abundance: -; d_gene: -; CDR3nt: TGTGCCAGCAGTGAGGGCAGAGGCTACACCTTC; CDR3aa: CASSEGRGYTF
len: 16; j_gene: TRBJ2-3; v_gene: TRBV3-1/TRBV3-2; abundance: -; d_gene: TRBD2; CDR3nt: TGTGCCAGCAGCCGAACTAGCGGGAGCGGTACAGATACGCAGTATTTT; CDR3aa: CASSRTSGSGTDTQYF
len: 16; j_gene: TRBJ1-1; v_gene: TRBV6-2/TRBV6-3; abundance: few; d_gene: TRBD1; CDR3nt: TGTGCCAGCAGCCCTAGACAGGGCCGTCGGTCCACTGAAGCTTTCTTT; CDR3aa: CASSPRQGRRSTEAFF
len: 11; j_gene: TRBJ1-6; v_gene: TRBV20-1; abundance: -; d_gene: -; CDR3nt: TGCAGTGCTAGCAAGGGCTCATCCCTCCACTTT; CDR3aa: CSASKGSSLHF
len: 14; j_gene: TRBJ1-1; v_gene: TRBV7-2; abundance: -; d_gene: -; CDR3nt: TGTGCCAGCAGCTTACCAGGAGTAGGAACTGAAGCTTTCTTT; CDR3aa: CASSLPGVGTEAFF
len: 14; j_gene: TRBJ2-5; v_gene: TRBV5-4; abundance: -; d_gene: -; CDR3nt: TGTGCCAGCAGCTTGGCCACGGGGGCTGAGACCCAGTACTTC; CDR3aa: CASSLATGAETQYF
len: 14; j_gene: TRBJ2-3; v_gene: TRBV30; abundance: -; d_gene: -; CDR3nt: TGTGCCTGGAGTGCTGGACAGAACACAGATACGCAGTATTTT; CDR3aa: CAWSAGQNTDTQYF
len: 14; j_gene: TRBJ1-3; v_gene: TRBV11-2; abundance: -; d_gene: -; CDR3nt: TGTGCCAGCAGCTTAGAGGCAGGCCCAGGCACCATATATTTT; CDR3aa: CASSLEAGPGTIYF
len: 12; j_gene: TRBJ2-3; v_gene: TRBV28; abundance: -; d_gene: -; CDR3nt: TGTGCCAGCAGTTCAACGACAGATACGCAGTATTTT; CDR3aa: CASSSTTDTQYF
len: 14; j_gene: TRBJ1-6; v_gene: TRBV28; abundance: -; d_gene: -; CDR3nt: TGTGCCAGCAGCCGGACAGCCGATAATTCACCCCTCCACTTT; CDR3aa: CASSRTADNSPLHF
len: 13; j_gene: TRBJ1-2; v_gene: TRBV19; abundance: few; d_gene: -; CDR3nt: TGTGCCAGTAGTATAGCACCGAGCTATGGCTACACCTTC; CDR3aa: CASSIAPSYGYTF
len: 16; j_gene: TRBJ1-2; v_gene: TRBV3-1/TRBV3-2; abundance: -; d_gene: -; CDR3nt: TGTGCCAGCAGCCAAGATGAGTCGAGCCGAACTCGTCGCTACACCTTC; CDR3aa: CASSQDESSRTRRYTF
len: 16; j_gene: TRBJ1-6; v_gene: TRBV6-5; abundance: -; d_gene: TRBD1; CDR3nt: TGTGCCAGCAGTTACCGTCGGACAGGGGATAATTCACCCCTCCACTTT; CDR3aa: CASSYRRTGDNSPLHF
len: 14; j_gene: TRBJ2-3; v_gene: TRBV7-2; abundance: -; d_gene: TRBD2; CDR3nt: TGTGCCAGCACCGCTAGCGGGAAGACAGATACGCAGTATTTT; CDR3aa: CASTASGKTDTQYF
len: 14; j_gene: TRBJ2-2; v_gene: TRBV21-1; abundance: few; d_gene: -; CDR3nt: TGTGCCAGCAACGGGACAGGGAACACCGGGGAGCTGTTTTTT; CDR3aa: CASNGTGNTGELFF
len: 15; j_gene: TRBJ2-3; v_gene: TRBV4-2; abundance: -; d_gene: TRBD2; CDR3nt: TGTGCCAGCAGCCCAGGGACTAGCGGGGCCGATACGCAGTATTTT; CDR3aa: CASSPGTSGADTQYF
len: 13; j_gene: TRBJ2-4; v_gene: TRBV9; abundance: -; d_gene: -; CDR3nt: TGTGCCAGCAGCGTAGACGCCAAAAACATTCAGTACTTC; CDR3aa: CASSVDAKNIQYF
len: 14; j_gene: TRBJ2-7; v_gene: TRBV6-5; abundance: -; d_gene: -; CDR3nt: TGTGCCAGCAGTTACTCGTACAGGGAAGGCGAGCAGTACTTC; CDR3aa: CASSYSYREGEQYF
len: 14; j_gene: TRBJ1-3; v_gene: TRBV29-1; abundance: -; d_gene: -; CDR3nt: TGCAGCGTTGTGGACCCGGGGTCTGGAAACACCATATATTTT; CDR3aa: CSVVDPGSGNTIYF
len: 17; j_gene: TRBJ2-7; v_gene: TRBV7-9; abundance: once; d_gene: -; CDR3nt: TGTGCCAGCAGCTCCTCCTCGGACCGAGAGGTGGTCAGGGAGCAGTACTTC; CDR3aa: CASSSSSDREVVREQYF
len: 16; j_gene: TRBJ1-3; v_gene: TRBV3-1/TRBV3-2; abundance: few; d_gene: TRBD1; CDR3nt: TGTGCCAGCAGCCAAGTTCAGGGGGCGCCTGGAAACACCATATATTTT; CDR3aa: CASSQVQGAPGNTIYF
len: 17; j_gene: TRBJ2-5; v_gene: TRBV15; abundance: -; d_gene: TRBD2; CDR3nt: TGTGCCACCAGCAGAGGACTACTAGCGGGAAAACAAGAGACCCAGTACTTC; CDR3aa: CATSRGLLAGKQETQYF
len: 15; j_gene: TRBJ2-1; v_gene: TRBV11-2; abundance: once; d_gene: -; CDR3nt: TGTGCCAGCACCCCGAGGACTCCCATCTACAATGAGCAGTTCTTC; CDR3aa: CASTPRTPIYNEQFF
len: 12; j_gene: TRBJ1-1; v_gene: TRBV5-4; abundance: -; d_gene: -; CDR3nt: TGTGCCAGCAGTGGGGTGAACACTGAAGCTTTCTTT; CDR3aa: CASSGVNTEAFF
len: 15; j_gene: TRBJ2-2; v_gene: TRBV6-2/TRBV6-3; abundance: -; d_gene: -; CDR3nt: TGTGCCAGCAGCCCAGGACAAGGGAAACCCGGGGAGCTGTTTTTT; CDR3aa: CASSPGQGKPGELFF
len: 15; j_gene: TRBJ2-1; v_gene: TRBV10-1; abundance: -; d_gene: -; CDR3nt: TGCGCCAGCAGGTACAGATCCCCCTATTACAATGAGCAGTTCTTC; CDR3aa: CASRYRSPYYNEQFF
len: 14; j_gene: TRBJ1-2; v_gene: TRBV12-5; abundance: -; d_gene: -; CDR3nt: TGTGCTAGTGGTTTGTGGGGGGCTGAGGATGGCTACACCTTC; CDR3aa: CASGLWGAEDGYTF
len: 17; j_gene: TRBJ1-6; v_gene: TRBV3-1/TRBV3-2; abundance: -; d_gene: TRBD1; CDR3nt: TGTGCCAGCAGCCAAGAAAATATCAGGGGGCTGAATTCACCCCTCCACTTT; CDR3aa: CASSQENIRGLNSPLHF